Shown below are 21 T cell receptor beta chains from a single sample sequenced in a study of T-cell memory formation after mild COVID-19. Using its own MiXCR run on the 5' RACE reads, TCRdb lists one record per CDR3 protein. The sample holds around 440,000 distinct CDR3 sequences, about 20% seen once. The sequencing sample was made of PBMCs or a T cell subset sorted from them (not recorded which). The receptors come from an adult woman who had mild COVID-19 (a few samples of this study predate the infection). Cell type and time point are not known.

This chain links TRBV7-9 with TRBJ1-1; TRBD1 aligns across 9 bases. This CDR3 spans 17 amino acids. J gave up 0 bases and V 2 bases, and 7 bases lay outside the gene matches. The germline CDR1 and CDR2 sequences are SEHNR and FQNEAQ (reference sequence). CDR3 amino acids: CASSLKGGQGLNTEAFF. The CDR3 nucleotides are TGTGCCAGCAGCTTAAAAGGAGGACAGGGGCTGAACACTGAAGCTTTCTTT.

This chain links TRBV9 with TRBJ2-1; no reliable D call. Trimming removed 0 bases from V and 4 bases from J, with 11 bases in between. CDR1 and CDR2 (germline): SGDLS, YYNGEE. The CDR3 has 15 amino acids. CDR3 loop: CASSVEPGPYNEQFF. CDR3 bases: TGTGCCAGCAGCGTAGAACCCGGACCGTACAATGAGCAGTTCTTC.

This clonotype was recorded a few times. The chain recombines TRBV6-1 with TRBJ2-3, with TRBD2 matching over 10 bases. Germline V CDR1 and CDR2: MNHNS, SASEGT. This CDR3 contains 17 residues. V was clipped by 6 bases and J by 1 base; unmatched bases: 10. The CDR3 loop is CASRPGASGRGTDTQYF. CDR3 coding DNA: TGTGCCAGCAGACCCGGGGCTAGCGGGAGAGGCACAGATACGCAGTATTTT.

In this sample, this clonotype turned up a few times. This chain joins TRBV12-3 or TRBV12-4 and TRBJ2-2; 10 bases agree with TRBD1. V gave up 5 bases and J gave up 7 bases; unmatched junction bases: 4. CDR3 length: 14 residues. The CDR3 bases are TGTGCCAGCAGTGACAGGGGGCGCGGCGGGGAGCTGTTTTTT. It is translated as CASSDRGRGGELFF.

This clonotype was counted ten times or more. The chain has TRBV7-9 and TRBJ2-3; 7 nucleotides match TRBD1. V gave up 11 bases and J gave up 5 bases; unmatched junction bases: 10. This CDR3 is built from 13 residues. Germline CDR1 SEHNR, CDR2 FQNEAQ (reference sequence). CDR3 residues: CASQRDSQDTQYF. CDR3 DNA: TGTGCCTCCCAACGGGACAGCCAAGATACGCAGTATTTT.

The chain is built from TRBV11-2 and TRBJ1-2; D gene uncertain. Germline loops: CDR1 SGHAT, CDR2 FQNNGV. The V end was cut by 5 bases, the J end by 2 bases, with 15 bases between. This CDR3 has 15 residues. In nucleotides, the CDR3 is TGTGCCAGCAGCCCCGGAATCCTCCCCAACTATGGCTACACCTTC. Its protein is CASSPGILPNYGYTF. Drawing the rest from reference TRBV11-2 and TRBJ1-2, the complete variable domain is EAGVAQSPRYKIIEKRQSVAFWCNPISGHATLYWYQQILGQGPKLLIQFQNNGVVDDSQLPKDRFSAERLKGVDSTLKIQPAKLEDSAVYLCASSPGILPNYGYTFGSGTRLTVV.

The chain links TRBV5-1 to TRBJ2-5, with 7 positions matching TRBD2. Germline V lookup: CDR1 SGHRS, CDR2 YFSETQ. The CDR3 runs 14 residues. Trimming removed 5 bases from V and 5 bases from J; junction bases left unmatched: 9. The CDR3 spells CASSISGGEETQYF. For the CDR3, the DNA is TGCGCCAGCAGTATATCGGGGGGAGAGGAGACCCAGTACTTC.

This clonotype was detected a few times. This chain links TRBV12-3 or TRBV12-4 with TRBJ2-1; 10 bases are a match to TRBD1. V was pared by 8 bases and J by 7 bases, with 8 bases of the junction left unmatched. The CDR3 covers 14 residues. The CDR3 sequence: CASRGDRGRNEQFF. The CDR3 DNA follows: TGTGCCAGCCGGGGCGACAGGGGGCGGAATGAGCAGTTCTTC.

This clonotype came up a few times. V gene TRBV10-3 combines with J gene TRBJ2-7, with 8 positions matching TRBD2. The germline gives CDR1 ENHRY, CDR2 SYGVKD. With 1 base clipped from V and 4 bases from J, the junction kept 6 bases outside the gene matches. This CDR3 is 15 amino acids long. CDR3 in amino acids: CAISEFLAGGYEQYF. The CDR3 nucleotides are TGTGCCATCAGTGAGTTCCTAGCGGGCGGGTACGAGCAGTACTTC.

The chain is built from TRBV4-1 and TRBJ1-4; D ambiguous. V was cut by 10 bases and J by 1 base, with 19 bases left in between. Per the germline V gene, CDR1 is MGHRA and CDR2 is YSYEKL. The CDR3 sequence is 16 residues long. The CDR3 sequence is CATKPRGSGTNEKLFF. DNA of the CDR3: TGCGCCACCAAGCCCCGGGGAAGTGGAACTAATGAAAAACTGTTTTTT.

This clonotype has just a few counts. The CDR3 protein is CASSRKGGVTQYF. The CDR3 DNA follows: TGTGCCAGCAGCCGAAAGGGAGGTGTTACGCAGTATTTT. The chain has TRBV12-3 or TRBV12-4 and TRBJ2-3; D perhaps matches TRBD2 (6 bases). The CDR3 spans 13 residues. Trimming pared 6 bases from V and 8 bases from J, leaving 15 bases between.

This sequence joins TRBV9 and TRBJ2-3; 12 nucleotides line up with TRBD2. CDR1 SGDLS and CDR2 YYNGEE come from the germline V gene. J gave up 5 bases and V 2 bases, and 9 bases lay outside the gene matches. The CDR3 totals 17 residues. CDR3 amino acids: CASSVSTSGRSIDTQYF. DNA of the CDR3: TGTGCCAGCAGCGTTTCGACTAGCGGGAGATCGATAGATACGCAGTATTTT.

This clonotype came up a few times. The genes are TRBV7-6 and TRBJ2-2; 7 nucleotides line up with TRBD1. CDR1 is SGHVS and CDR2 is FNYEAQ in the germline V gene. Trimming at V came to 1 base and at J to 5 bases, leaving 7 bases not matched to a gene. The CDR3 loop spans 16 amino acids. The CDR3 sequence: CASSLGGGRVTGELFF. CDR3 in DNA: TGTGCCAGCAGCTTAGGAGGGGGCCGTGTGACCGGGGAGCTGTTTTTT.

This clonotype was detected a few times. V gene TRBV2 combines with J gene TRBJ1-5; 7 bases line up with TRBD1. Germline-derived CDR1 and CDR2 are SNHLY and FYNNEI. CDR3 length equals 15 residues. Unmatched junction bases numbered 9, after V lost 3 bases and J lost 7 bases. The chain's CDR3 is CASSERTGENQPQHF. In nucleotides, the CDR3 is TGTGCCAGCAGTGAGCGTACAGGGGAAAACCAGCCCCAGCATTTT.

This clonotype occurred a few times. V is TRBV10-3 and J is TRBJ2-2, with D tentatively TRBD1 (5 bases). Germline V gives CDR1 ENHRY, CDR2 SYGVKD. CDR3 size: 14 residues. The V end was cut by 6 bases, the J end by 1 base, with 9 bases between. CDR3 protein: CAIRDILNTGELFF. CDR3 DNA sequence: TGTGCCATCAGGGACATTCTGAACACCGGGGAGCTGTTTTTT.

This sequence joins TRBV9 and TRBJ1-5, with D possibly being TRBD1 (6 bases). This CDR3 is built from 15 residues. Germline values: CDR1 SGDLS, CDR2 YYNGEE. V dropped 0 bases and J dropped 3 bases, with 10 bases sitting between them. CDR3 DNA sequence: TGTGCCAGCAGCGTAGAGGGGGGCTTCAATCAGCCCCAGCATTTT. Translating gives CASSVEGGFNQPQHF.

The chain employs TRBV12-3 or TRBV12-4 and TRBJ1-6; 7 bases align to TRBD1. This CDR3 has 14 residues. V lost 3 bases and J lost 7; bases outside the gene matches: 3. The CDR3, as DNA: TGTGCCAGCAGTTTTGCACAGGGGAATTCACCCCTCCACTTT. It yields the protein CASSFAQGNSPLHF.

This clonotype has just a few counts. The rearrangement joins TRBV12-3 or TRBV12-4 to TRBJ1-6; maybe TRBD1 (5 bases). V was pared by 6 bases and J by 5 bases, with 8 bases between. This CDR3 region has 13 residues. CDR3 sequence reads: CASREGNNSPLHF. The CDR3 coding sequence is TGTGCCAGCAGGGAGGGGAATAATTCACCCCTCCACTTT.

This clonotype was seen repeatedly, ten times or more. The chain uses TRBV20-1 and TRBJ1-1; 7 bases match TRBD1. J was trimmed by 1 base and V by 2 bases; bases with no gene match: 7. From germline, CDR1 is DFQATT and CDR2 SNEGSKA (reference sequence). This CDR3 has 15 amino acids. CDR3 sequence: CSARPQGSWNTEAFF. The CDR3 region has the DNA TGCAGTGCTAGACCACAGGGGAGTTGGAACACTGAAGCTTTCTTT.

This clonotype was counted between two and nine times. This chain connects TRBV5-1 to TRBJ2-7; 8 bases align to TRBD2. Trimming cost V 0 bases and J 3 bases; bases outside gene matches: 14. Germline-derived CDR1 and CDR2 are SGHRS and YFSETQ. CDR3 length equals 18 residues. As DNA, the CDR3 is TGCGCCAGCAGCTTGGGGGACCGGGCTAGCGGGCAACTCTACGAGCAGTACTTC. Its protein is CASSLGDRASGQLYEQYF.

V gene TRBV7-9 combines with J gene TRBJ2-7; maybe TRBD2 (6 bases). Trimming took 3 bases from V and 7 from J, leaving 10 bases between them. CDR3 length: 12 amino acids. Germline CDR1 reads SEHNR; CDR2 reads FQNEAQ (reference sequence). The CDR3 spells CASSFSGWEQYF. CDR3 coding DNA: TGTGCCAGCAGCTTTAGCGGCTGGGAGCAGTACTTC.